This entry lists 24 T cell receptor beta chains sequenced from one sample in a study of cytomegalovirus exposure and HLA in healthy donors. Amplification used 60 Vbeta primers and 13 Jbeta primers. Clones were sequenced by immunoSEQ multiplex PCR, and TCRdb holds only the in-frame ones, with some missing. Altogether about 130,000 clones are present, more than 80% being singletons, with the ten largest covering about 8.9%. Source material: PBMCs. These receptors all come from a man between 25 and 39 years old in good health and CMV-seropositive.

The CDR3 sequence is CATQFGQGRYEQYF. The CDR3 bases are TGTGCCACCCAATTCGGACAGGGAAGGTACGAGCAGTACTTC. The genes are TRBV6-1 and TRBJ2-7; 8 bases match TRBD1. V was pared by 10 bases and J by 4 bases, with 12 bases of the junction left unmatched. From germline, CDR1 is MNHNS and CDR2 SASEGT. The length of the CDR3 is 14 residues.

This chain uses TRBV19 with TRBJ1-1, with D possibly TRBD1 on 5 matching bases. The CDR3 totals 13 residues. Looked up from germline, CDR1 is LNHDA and CDR2 is SQIVND (reference sequence). Trimming took 6 bases from V and 5 from J, leaving 13 bases between them. The CDR3 DNA follows: TGTGCCAGTAGGCAGGGAATGGGGACTGAAGCTTTCTTT. Translated, it gives CASRQGMGTEAFF.

This clone occurred a few times. The rearrangement joins TRBV6-6 to TRBJ2-3, with D maybe TRBD2 (7 bases). In germline, CDR1 is MNHNY, CDR2 SVGAGI (reference sequence). The CDR3 extends over 14 amino acids. Trimming removed 8 bases from V and 5 bases from J, with 17 bases in between. CDR3 nucleotide sequence: TGTGCCAGCGCAACAAGGGGGGGAAGAGATACGCAGTATTTT. Translation gives CASATRGGRDTQYF.

The chain links TRBV5-1 to TRBJ1-1; 10 nucleotides line up with TRBD1. Trimming at V came to 0 bases and at J to 1 base, leaving 6 bases not matched to a gene. The germline V gene has CDR1 SGHRS and CDR2 YFSETQ. The CDR3 contains 17 residues. The CDR3 sequence: CASSLAWDRGPNTEAFF. CDR3 DNA sequence: TGCGCCAGCAGCTTGGCCTGGGACAGGGGCCCGAACACTGAAGCTTTCTTT.

The J gene is TRBJ2-3, the V gene TRBV5-1, with a possible D match to TRBD2 (5 bases). Trimming removed 4 bases from V and 6 bases from J, with 18 bases in between. The germline CDR1 and CDR2 sequences are SGHRS and YFSETQ. The CDR3 is 15 residues long. DNA of the CDR3: TGCGCCAGCAGCGACCTAGCAGGCTTGGGGGATACGCAGTATTTT. As protein: CASSDLAGLGDTQYF.

This chain links TRBV4-1 with TRBJ2-1; 8 nucleotides agree with TRBD2. J lost 3 bases, V lost 4 bases, and 5 bases had no gene match. The CDR3 runs to 15 residues. Per germline, CDR1 MGHRA and CDR2 YSYEKL. The CDR3 region is CASSPAGARYNEQFF. CDR3 DNA sequence: TGCGCCAGCAGCCCAGCGGGGGCGCGCTACAATGAGCAGTTCTTC.

V is TRBV5-4 and J is TRBJ1-1; D is uncertain. The CDR3 covers 12 residues. Germline CDR1 reads SGHNT; CDR2 reads YYREEE (reference sequence). V was shortened by 0 bases and J by 7 bases, with 7 bases between the two germline ends. The CDR3 sequence: CASSLDSHEAFF. DNA of the CDR3: TGTGCCAGCAGCTTGGACAGTCATGAAGCTTTCTTT.

The chain is built from TRBV6-5 and TRBJ1-2; TRBD1 aligns across 8 bases. Germline CDR1 MNHEY, CDR2 SVGAGI. The CDR3 length is 14 residues. V lost 4 bases and J lost 1; bases outside the gene matches: 2. As DNA, the CDR3 is TGTGCCAGCAGTTCGACAGGGGATAACTATGGCTACACCTTC. This encodes CASSSTGDNYGYTF.

The rearrangement uses TRBV11-3 and TRBJ2-1; D ambiguous. V lost 1 base and J lost 16, with 17 bases in between. Germline CDR1 SGHNT, CDR2 YENEEA. This CDR3 comprises 13 residues. Here the CDR3 DNA reads TGTGCCAGCAGCTTAGCCTCGCGCGACACCCTTTTCTTC. Protein sequence: CASSLASRDTLFF.

The chain combines TRBV6-1 with TRBJ2-2; 8 bases match TRBD1. CDR1 is MNHNS and CDR2 is SASEGT in the germline V gene. Trimming removed 10 bases from V and 2 bases from J; junction bases left unmatched: 6. This CDR3 is built from 14 residues. DNA for the CDR3: TGTGCCACCAGAGGGACAGGCAACACCGGGGAGCTGTTTTTT. As protein: CATRGTGNTGELFF.

The chain links TRBV9 to TRBJ1-1; D uncertain. The ends were cut back, 0 bases at V and 4 bases at J, with 7 bases in the middle. Germline CDR1 SGDLS, CDR2 YYNGEE. The length of the CDR3 is 13 residues. CDR3 nucleotides: TGTGCCAGCAGCGTAGGAGTAAGCACTGAAGCTTTCTTT. As protein: CASSVGVSTEAFF.

The chain couples TRBV19 to TRBJ2-1; tentatively, D is TRBD2 (6 bases). CDR1 LNHDA and CDR2 SQIVND come from the germline V gene (reference sequence). The V gene lost 0 bases and the J gene lost 3 bases, with 9 bases spanning the gap. This CDR3 contains 15 residues. The CDR3 is CASSIEVAVYNEQFF. The DNA for the CDR3 is TGTGCCAGTAGTATAGAAGTAGCGGTCTACAATGAGCAGTTCTTC.

This chain connects TRBV6-1 to TRBJ1-2; TRBD1 might be the D (6 bases). CDR3 length equals 14 residues. Trimming took off 5 bases at V and 2 bases at J, with 12 bases between the two ends. Germline loops: CDR1 MNHNS, CDR2 SASEGT. The CDR3: CASSSDRRNYGYTF. DNA for the CDR3: TGTGCCAGCAGTTCCGACAGGAGAAACTATGGCTACACCTTC.

The chain recombines TRBV6-5 with TRBJ2-7; D may be TRBD1 (5 bases). Trimming took 6 bases from V and 3 from J, leaving 15 bases between them. This CDR3 is 14 amino acids long. CDR1 is MNHEY and CDR2 is SVGAGI in the germline V gene. The CDR3 sequence is CASSVTLDSYEQYF. CDR3 nucleotides: TGTGCCAGCAGCGTTACCCTAGACAGCTACGAGCAGTACTTC.

V and J are TRBV9 and TRBJ1-4; 8 bases fit TRBD1. Germline CDR1 reads SGDLS; CDR2 reads YYNGEE. The CDR3 contains 20 residues. Losses at the gene ends were 4 bases for V and 1 base for J; bases not matched to a gene: 18. CDR3 protein: CASSSAPRGRGGRTNEKLFF. The CDR3 DNA reads as TGTGCCAGCAGCTCAGCCCCCAGGGGGCGCGGGGGTCGAACTAATGAAAAACTGTTTTTT.

J is TRBJ2-7 and V is TRBV28; 7 bases are shared with TRBD2. Per germline, CDR1 MDHEN and CDR2 SYDVKM. The CDR3 is made up of 14 amino acids. Trimming took 6 bases from V and 2 from J; bases not matched to a gene: 7. CDR3 bases: TGTGCCAGCAGGGGGGGGTTAAGAGCCTACGAGCAGTACTTC. Translating it yields CASRGGLRAYEQYF.

This clone was counted only a few times. The chain has TRBV6-5 and TRBJ2-7, with D tentatively TRBD1 (5 bases). CDR3 size: 15 residues. The V end was cut by 0 bases, the J end by 5 bases, with 14 bases between. CDR1 and CDR2 (germline): MNHEY, SVGAGI. CDR3 DNA: TGTGCCAGCAGTTACTCGTCCAGGGTTGGGGACGAGCAGTACTTC. It translates to CASSYSSRVGDEQYF.

CDR3 in amino acids: CASRGGPDTDTQYF. For the CDR3, the DNA is TGTGCCAGCAGAGGGGGCCCTGACACAGATACGCAGTATTTT. This sequence joins TRBV7-2 and TRBJ2-3, with 7 bases that match TRBD1. Germline-derived CDR1 and CDR2 are SGHTA and FQGNSA. V dropped 6 bases and J dropped 2; count of bases not matched to a gene: 5. The CDR3 has 14 residues.

This clone has a handful of counts. The gene calls are TRBV7-7 and TRBJ2-6; D perhaps matches TRBD2 (6 bases). The length of the CDR3 is 16 residues. Germline V lookup: CDR1 SSHAT, CDR2 FNYEAQ (reference sequence). V lost 5 bases and J 0 bases, leaving 11 bases between the germline ends. The CDR3 coding sequence is TGTGCCAGCAGCGGGGGGTCTGGCTCTGGGGCCAACGTCCTGACTTTC. Translating it yields CASSGGSGSGANVLTF.

This clone was seen more than once but under ten times. The chain has TRBV6-1 and TRBJ1-2; D remains ambiguous. Trimming removed 10 bases from V and 1 base from J, with 13 bases in between. CDR3 length equals 13 residues. Germline assignment: CDR1 MNHNS and CDR2 SASEGT. Here the CDR3 reads CATELSLNYGYTF. The CDR3 DNA follows: TGTGCCACTGAACTGAGTCTTAACTATGGCTACACCTTC.

The DNA of the CDR3 is TGTGCCAGCAGCTCCACAGGGGACGGACCCAGTCAGCCCCAGCATTTT. It specifies CASSSTGDGPSQPQHF. This sequence joins TRBV9 and TRBJ1-5; TRBD1 agrees at 7 bases. V shed 4 bases and J 6 bases; nucleotides not matched to a gene: 13. This CDR3 is 16 amino acids long. Germline V CDR1 and CDR2: SGDLS, YYNGEE.

The chain employs TRBV10-3 and TRBJ2-1, with TRBD2 matching over 10 bases. CDR3 size: 14 residues. V shed 6 bases, J shed 3 bases, and the junction held 2 bases outside the gene matches. Germline CDR1 ENHRY, CDR2 SYGVKD. The CDR3 nucleotides read TGTGCCATCAGCCTAGCGGGGGACTACAATGAGCAGTTCTTC. Protein product: CAISLAGDYNEQFF.

The chain joins TRBV4-1 to TRBJ2-3; 7 bases are shared with TRBD1. V shed 4 bases, J shed 4 bases, and the junction held 8 bases outside the gene matches. Per germline, CDR1 MGHRA and CDR2 YSYEKL. The CDR3 sequence is 15 residues long. The CDR3 nucleotides read TGCGCCAGCAGCCCGAAGGGGGCTACGGCAGATACGCAGTATTTT. Protein sequence: CASSPKGATADTQYF.

The CDR3 loop is CASSFAGLNTEAFF. The CDR3, as DNA: TGCGCCAGCAGCTTTGCAGGGTTGAACACTGAAGCTTTCTTT. The chain employs TRBV5-1 and TRBJ1-1; D perhaps matches TRBD1 (5 bases). This CDR3 spans 14 amino acids. Looked up from germline, CDR1 is SGHRS and CDR2 is YFSETQ. Trimming cost V 2 bases and J 0 bases, with 8 bases left between them. The variable domain in full, completed from reference TRBV5-1 and TRBJ1-1, reads KAGVTQTPRYLIKTRGQQVTLSCSPISGHRSVSWYQQTPGQGLQFLFEYFSETQRNKGNFPGRFSGRQFSNSRSEMNVSTLELGDSALYLCASSFAGLNTEAFFGQGTRLTVV.